The 8 T cell receptor beta chains given below trace back to one sample, sequenced in a study of control samples from healthy donors and cancer patients. The table came from immunoSEQ multiplex PCR; TCRdb's copy has only in-frame clones and leaves some out. The table includes approximately 44,000 clones, 70% detected once. Sequencing used formalin-fixed, paraffin-embedded tissue. These receptor sequences come from a male donor with melanoma.

The gene calls are TRBV2 and TRBJ1-1; D might be TRBD1 (5 bases). The CDR3 runs 14 residues. Trimming left V 7 bases short and J 6 bases short, with 18 bases between. Germline loops: CDR1 SNHLY, CDR2 FYNNEI. The CDR3 DNA is TGTGCCAGCATCCCCAATGAGGGGCAGCCTGAAGCTTTCTTT. This sequence encodes CASIPNEGQPEAFF.

This clone was counted between two and nine times. The V gene is TRBV12-2, the J gene TRBJ2-7; the DNA was not compared with TRBD2, the D call given in the table. TRBV12-2 is labeled a pseudogene. The length of the CDR3 is 18 residues. The CDR3 here is CASRLALLGLAGRYEQYF. CDR3 DNA: TGTGCAAGTCGCTTAGCACTGCTTGGACTAGCGGGAAGATACGAGCAGTACTTC.

This clone was counted a few times. The V gene is TRBV10-2, the J gene TRBJ1-5; no firm D call. The CDR3 spans 13 residues. V lost 4 bases and J 4 bases, leaving 8 bases between the germline ends. Germline V gene lookup returns CDR1 WSHSY and CDR2 SAAADI. For the CDR3, the DNA is TGCGCCAGCAGTGGGAACCGGAATCAGCCCCAGCATTTT. This gives the protein CASSGNRNQPQHF.

The chain is built from TRBV29-1 and TRBJ2-2; possibly TRBD1 for D (6 bases). Germline-derived CDR1 and CDR2 are SQVTM and ANQGSEA. This CDR3 has 14 amino acids. The V end lost 5 bases, the J end lost 1 base, and 11 bases lay between the germline ends. The CDR3 bases are TGCAGCGTTCTGGACAGAAAGAACACCGGGGAGCTGTTTTTT. This sequence encodes CSVLDRKNTGELFF.

This clone was observed a few times. V and J are TRBV19 and TRBJ2-3; D unclear. V was cut by 2 bases and J by 2 bases, with 5 bases left in between. The CDR3 runs 13 residues. Germline V gives CDR1 LNHDA, CDR2 SQIVND (reference sequence). The CDR3 DNA reads TGTGCCAGTAGTATACGGTACACAGATACGCAGTATTTT. Translation gives CASSIRYTDTQYF.

The rearrangement links TRBV5-6 to TRBJ1-2; D call uncertain. The CDR3 runs 12 residues. Germline-derived CDR1 and CDR2 are SGHDT and YYEEEE. V was trimmed by 1 base and J by 8 bases, leaving 9 bases between them. CDR3: CASSLLSRGYTF. CDR3 nucleotide sequence: TGTGCCAGCAGCTTGTTGTCAAGAGGCTACACCTTC.

This chain's CDR3 is CASLSRGLGDTQYF. As DNA, the CDR3 is TGTGCCAGCCTATCCCGGGGTTTAGGGGATACGCAGTATTTT. This rearrangement joins TRBV28 to TRBJ2-3; D is possibly TRBD2 (5 bases). The V gene lost 8 bases and the J gene lost 6 bases, with 18 bases spanning the gap. CDR3 length equals 14 residues. Germline values: CDR1 MDHEN, CDR2 SYDVKM.

There are a few counts of this clone. The J gene is TRBJ2-7, the V gene TRBV24-1; 10 positions match TRBD2. The V gene's germline CDR1 is KGHDR and CDR2 SFDVKD. This CDR3 has 14 amino acids. J was trimmed by 2 bases and V by 5 bases; bases with no gene match: 2. The CDR3 spells CATSVAGGTYEQYF. DNA of the CDR3: TGTGCCACCAGTGTAGCGGGAGGAACCTACGAGCAGTACTTC.